The rows below give T cell receptor beta chains drawn from one sample of a study of CXCR3-negative and CXCR3-positive naive CD8 T cells. TCRdb derives one entry per CDR3 protein from the 5' RACE reads, leaving out DNA. The table lists roughly 48,000 distinct CDR3 sequences. The sequencing sample was made of memory CD8+ T cells from blood. The receptors derive from a human donor in good health. Some clones in this sample may be carry-over from other donors' samples. Both conserved end residues are part of each CDR3. The order of the fields is V gene, J gene, CDR3 protein.

TRBV7-9	TRBJ1-4	CASSLESATNEKLFF
TRBV7-9	TRBJ2-1	CASSSSAGESHEQFF
TRBV7-2	TRBJ1-5	CASSLRDSVFNQPQHF
TRBV12-3/TRBV12-4	TRBJ1-1	CASSLDLPGTANTEAFF
TRBV5-4	TRBJ1-2	CASSLIDTPQDGYTF
TRBV6-5	TRBJ1-5	CASRVGSNQPQHF
TRBV29-1	TRBJ2-1	CSVWGQGSYNEQFF
TRBV20-1	TRBJ1-1	CSAHRAMNTEAFF
TRBV7-6	TRBJ1-5	CASSPGGSNQPQHF
TRBV6-4	TRBJ2-1	CASSLSGGTNNEQFF
TRBV12-5	TRBJ1-1	CASGLVLTGDMNTEAFF
TRBV20-1	TRBJ2-7	CSARRFGDLVIREQYF
TRBV6-2/TRBV6-3	TRBJ2-1	CASSYGTSGGAVEQFF
TRBV7-9	TRBJ2-4	CASSADRAETGKNIQYF
TRBV12-3/TRBV12-4	TRBJ2-3	CASSLSSGRTNTQYF
TRBV5-1	TRBJ2-1	CASSYASRSPHEQFF
TRBV25-1	TRBJ2-1	CASSAPGTGLTNEQFF
TRBV7-2	TRBJ1-2	CASSLGGAAPYGYTF
TRBV2	TRBJ2-3	CASRQTSGDTDTQYF
TRBV12-3/TRBV12-4	TRBJ1-1	CASSFPGAGRAEAFF
TRBV28	TRBJ2-3	CASSLWQGGGTDTQYF
TRBV29-1	TRBJ1-1	CSPDGKPRGTEAFF
TRBV29-1	TRBJ2-5	CSVERGMQETQYF
TRBV7-3	TRBJ2-2	CASGVTGGSGELFF
TRBV29-1	TRBJ2-3	CSVEDRLTSAQYF
TRBV25-1	TRBJ2-1	CASSEYFTGLRDSYNEQFF
TRBV4-3	TRBJ2-7	CASSGGRRGPYEQYF
TRBV12-3/TRBV12-4	TRBJ2-1	CASTGLAGASDEQFF
TRBV19	TRBJ1-2	CASSIDLPDGYTF